Included here is one TCR beta chain sequence, with context. CDR1 MNHEY and CDR2 SMNVEV come from the germline V gene (reference sequence). The CDR3 has 15 amino acids. With V trimmed by 5 bases and J by 0 bases, 6 bases remained unmatched. The sample comes from a study of blood T cell repertoires in COVID-19. The protocol was immunoSEQ multiplex PCR, while the TCRdb copy is restricted to in-frame clones and leaves out a portion. The sample yields roughly 90,000 clones, 80% to 90% seen once. The specimen was peripheral blood. This receptor was obtained from a human donor in a cohort sampled during active COVID-19. The rearrangement links TRBV27 to TRBJ2-7, with 8 nucleotides matching TRBD2. The CDR3 nucleotides are TGTGCCAGCAGTCCCCCGGGACTAGACTCCTACGAGCAGTACTTC. Protein: CASSPPGLDSYEQYF.